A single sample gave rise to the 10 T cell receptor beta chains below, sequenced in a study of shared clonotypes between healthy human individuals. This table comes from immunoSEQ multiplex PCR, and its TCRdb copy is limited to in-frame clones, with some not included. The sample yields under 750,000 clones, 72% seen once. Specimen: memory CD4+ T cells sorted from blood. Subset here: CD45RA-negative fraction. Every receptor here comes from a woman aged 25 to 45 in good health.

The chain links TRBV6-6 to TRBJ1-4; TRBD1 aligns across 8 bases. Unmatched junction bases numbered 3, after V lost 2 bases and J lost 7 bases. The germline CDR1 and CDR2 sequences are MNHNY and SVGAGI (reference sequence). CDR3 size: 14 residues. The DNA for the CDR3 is TGTGCCAGCAGTTACGGGCAGGGGGCTGAAAAACTGTTTTTT. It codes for CASSYGQGAEKLFF.

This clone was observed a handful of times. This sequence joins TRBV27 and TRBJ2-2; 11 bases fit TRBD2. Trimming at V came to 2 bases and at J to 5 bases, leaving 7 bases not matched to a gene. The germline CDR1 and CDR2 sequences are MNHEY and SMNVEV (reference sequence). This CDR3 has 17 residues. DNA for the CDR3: TGTGCCAGCAGTTTAGAGTCCGGGACTAGCGGAACCGGGGAGCTGTTTTTT. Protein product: CASSLESGTSGTGELFF.

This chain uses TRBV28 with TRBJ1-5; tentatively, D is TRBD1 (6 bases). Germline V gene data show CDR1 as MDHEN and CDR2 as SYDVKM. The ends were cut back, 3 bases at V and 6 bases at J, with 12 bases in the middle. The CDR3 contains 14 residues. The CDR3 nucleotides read TGTGCCAGCAGTTTGGGGGGCGCAAGTCAGCCCCAGCATTTT. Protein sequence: CASSLGGASQPQHF.

The CDR3 region is CASSNPYGYTF. The CDR3 DNA is TGTGCCAGCTCCAACCCGTATGGCTACACCTTC. The rearrangement uses TRBV21-1 and TRBJ1-2. TRBV21-1 is given as a pseudogene. The CDR3 loop spans 11 amino acids.

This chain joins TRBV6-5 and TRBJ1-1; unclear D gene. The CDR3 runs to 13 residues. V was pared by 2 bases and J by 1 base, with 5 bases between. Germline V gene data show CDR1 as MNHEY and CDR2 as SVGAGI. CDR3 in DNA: TGTGCCAGCAGTTACGAACCGAACACTGAAGCTTTCTTT. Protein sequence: CASSYEPNTEAFF.

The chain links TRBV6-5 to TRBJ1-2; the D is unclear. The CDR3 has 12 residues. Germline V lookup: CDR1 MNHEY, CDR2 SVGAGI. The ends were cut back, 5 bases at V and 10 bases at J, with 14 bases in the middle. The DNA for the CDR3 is TGTGCCAGCAGTGAGGAGTTGGAAATCTACACCTTC. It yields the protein CASSEELEIYTF.

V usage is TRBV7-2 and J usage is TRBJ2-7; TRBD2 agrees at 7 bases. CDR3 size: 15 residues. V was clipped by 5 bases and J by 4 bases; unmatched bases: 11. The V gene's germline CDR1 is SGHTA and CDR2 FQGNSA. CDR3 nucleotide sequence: TGTGCCAGCAGCCTTGGGCGGGGAGGGCCTTACGAGCAGTACTTC. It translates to CASSLGRGGPYEQYF.

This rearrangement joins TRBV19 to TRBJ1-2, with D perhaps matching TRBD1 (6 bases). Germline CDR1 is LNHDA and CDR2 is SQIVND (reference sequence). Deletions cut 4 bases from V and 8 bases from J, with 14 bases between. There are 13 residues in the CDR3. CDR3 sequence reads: CASSTRRGGGYTF. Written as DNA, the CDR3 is TGTGCCAGTAGTACCCGCCGGGGGGGCGGCTACACCTTC.

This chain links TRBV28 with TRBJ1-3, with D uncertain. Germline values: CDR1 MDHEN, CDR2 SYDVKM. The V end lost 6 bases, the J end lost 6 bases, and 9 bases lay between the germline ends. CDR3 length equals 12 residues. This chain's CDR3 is CASSLTANTIYF. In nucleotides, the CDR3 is TGTGCCAGCAGCCTAACAGCAAACACCATATATTTT.

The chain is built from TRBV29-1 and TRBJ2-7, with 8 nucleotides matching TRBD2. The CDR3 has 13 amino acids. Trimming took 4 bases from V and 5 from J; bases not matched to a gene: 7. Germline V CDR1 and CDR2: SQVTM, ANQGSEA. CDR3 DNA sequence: TGCAGCGTTGGGCCCGCGGGAGGAAACGAGCAGTACTTC. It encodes CSVGPAGGNEQYF.